These 25 T cell receptor beta chains were sequenced from one sample in a study of T cell responses to AZD1222 COVID-19 vaccine. Assay: immunoSEQ multiplex PCR; the TCRdb copy retains only in-frame clones and omits some. The sample comprises 95,000 to 130,000 clones, 70% to 90% of which are singletons, and roughly 3.9% rests with the top ten. The sample in question was peripheral blood, obtained on day 0 of MenACWY control vaccination. The receptors here all came from an adult in good health.

The chain combines TRBV28 with TRBJ1-1, with D unclear. V dropped 8 bases and J dropped 1 base, with 20 bases sitting between them. CDR1 is MDHEN and CDR2 is SYDVKM in the germline V gene. This CDR3 is 16 amino acids long. The CDR3 loop reads CASRREGGVRNTEAFF. CDR3 DNA sequence: TGTGCCAGCCGGAGGGAGGGAGGAGTGAGGAACACTGAAGCTTTCTTT.

The chain recombines TRBV5-6 with TRBJ2-7; 7 bases fit TRBD1. CDR3 length equals 19 residues. V dropped 5 bases and J dropped 4; count of bases not matched to a gene: 24. Germline CDR1 and CDR2: SGHDT and YYEEEE. The CDR3 sequence is CASRGRDSLTPSKTYEQYF. CDR3 in DNA: TGTGCCAGCAGGGGTAGGGACAGCCTTACGCCCAGTAAGACTTACGAGCAGTACTTC.

J is TRBJ2-7 and V is TRBV5-6; 7 bases fit TRBD1. The CDR3 loop spans 13 amino acids. The J segment lost 2 bases and the V segment lost 2 bases, leaving 1 base of the junction unmatched. The germline V gene encodes CDR1 SGHDT and CDR2 YYEEEE. CDR3 coding DNA: TGTGCCAGCAGCTTTACAGGGGCCTACGAGCAGTACTTC. Encoded protein: CASSFTGAYEQYF.

The gene calls are TRBV7-2 and TRBJ2-7; D might be TRBD2 (5 bases). This CDR3 comprises 15 residues. Germline-derived CDR1 and CDR2 are SGHTA and FQGNSA. Trimming removed 4 bases from V and 0 bases from J, with 13 bases in between. CDR3: CASSWSGLSSYEQYF. CDR3 nucleotide sequence: TGTGCCAGCAGCTGGAGCGGTCTGAGCTCCTACGAGCAGTACTTC.

The chain combines TRBV28 with TRBJ1-2, with D uncertain. V lost 2 bases to trimming and J lost 9 bases, with 16 bases between them. This CDR3 has 14 amino acids. Germline CDR1 reads MDHEN; CDR2 reads SYDVKM. This CDR3 reads CASSLVDTLSSYTF. The CDR3 nucleotides are TGTGCCAGCAGTTTAGTCGACACGCTCTCGAGCTACACCTTC.

The rearrangement links TRBV6-2 or TRBV6-3 to TRBJ2-1; no firm D call. This CDR3 has 16 amino acids. The germline V gene encodes CDR1 MNHEY and CDR2 SVGEGT. The germline V and J ends were trimmed by 4 bases and 0 bases, with 13 bases remaining between them. The chain's CDR3 is CASSSLKTSSYNEQFF. As DNA, the CDR3 is TGTGCCAGCAGTTCGCTCAAGACGAGCTCCTACAATGAGCAGTTCTTC.

The rearrangement joins TRBV30 to TRBJ2-7; 9 bases align to TRBD2. Per the germline V gene, CDR1 is GTSNPN and CDR2 is SVGIG (reference sequence). The trim removed 4 bases at V and 9 bases at J, leaving 31 bases unmatched. There are 20 residues in the CDR3. For the CDR3, the DNA is TGTGCCTGGACGGGTCGAGGAGCGGGGGGCCGGTTACCTACGAGCTTCGGGCAGTACTTC. Residues: CAWTGRGAGGRLPTSFGQYF.

The chain is built from TRBV28 and TRBJ2-7, with D possibly TRBD1 on 5 matching bases. Germline CDR1 reads MDHEN; CDR2 reads SYDVKM. The CDR3 is 15 amino acids. The V end lost 4 bases, the J end lost 0 bases, and 13 bases lay between the germline ends. The CDR3 DNA reads as TGTGCCAGCAGTTCTGGATACAGGAGCTCCTACGAGCAGTACTTC. Its translation: CASSSGYRSSYEQYF.

V gene TRBV11-2 combines with J gene TRBJ1-1; D unclear. Germline CDR1 and CDR2: SGHAT and FQNNGV. The CDR3 contains 13 residues. V lost 5 bases to trimming and J lost 0 bases, with 7 bases between them. CDR3 loop: CASSPHMNTEAFF. CDR3 bases: TGTGCCAGCAGCCCCCACATGAACACTGAAGCTTTCTTT.

The J gene is TRBJ1-4, the V gene TRBV7-2, with D uncertain. Per the germline V gene, CDR1 is SGHTA and CDR2 is FQGNSA. Trimming stripped 1 base from V and 0 bases from J, with 6 bases between. The CDR3 sequence is 15 residues long. CDR3 loop: CASSLVVSTNEKLFF. As DNA, the CDR3 is TGTGCCAGCAGCTTAGTTGTTTCAACTAATGAAAAACTGTTTTTT. Full variable domain (remainder filled in from reference TRBV7-2 and TRBJ1-4): GAGVSQSPSNKVTEKGKDVELRCDPISGHTALYWYRQSLGQGLEFLIYFQGNSAPDKSGLPSDRFSAERTGGSVSTLTIQRTQQEDSAVYLCASSLVVSTNEKLFFGSGTQLSVL.

The chain links TRBV6-4 to TRBJ2-7; D remains unclear. Trimming took off 6 bases at V and 1 base at J, with 13 bases between the two ends. The V gene's germline CDR1 is MRHNA and CDR2 SNTAGT. The CDR3 has 14 residues. The CDR3 is CASRASSFSYEQYF. In DNA, the CDR3 is TGTGCCAGCAGGGCTAGTTCATTTTCCTACGAGCAGTACTTC.

The V gene is TRBV19, the J gene TRBJ2-1, with D perhaps TRBD1 (6 bases). The germline V gene encodes CDR1 LNHDA and CDR2 SQIVND (reference sequence). The CDR3 is made up of 15 amino acids. V was clipped by 5 bases and J by 0 bases, with 11 bases between them. Here the CDR3 DNA reads TGTGCCAGTAGTTTGGGGGCCAACTCCTACAATGAGCAGTTCTTC. Translated, it gives CASSLGANSYNEQFF.

This sequence joins TRBV6-5 and TRBJ2-1, with 10 bases identical to TRBD2. Germline V lookup: CDR1 MNHEY, CDR2 SVGAGI. This CDR3 spans 12 amino acids. V shed 5 bases and J 14 bases; nucleotides not matched to a gene: 6. The DNA of the CDR3 is TGTGCCAGCAGTCGAAGCGGGGGGGCCAAGTTCTTC. It encodes CASSRSGGAKFF.

This chain connects TRBV11-2 to TRBJ2-7; D not certain. This CDR3 comprises 15 residues. Per germline, CDR1 SGHAT and CDR2 FQNNGV. V lost 5 bases, J lost 5 bases, and 19 bases lay in between. The CDR3 sequence: CASSRYTSDVHEQYF. The CDR3 coding sequence is TGTGCCAGCAGCCGATACACCTCGGACGTCCACGAGCAGTACTTC.

V and J are TRBV25-1 and TRBJ1-4; D call uncertain. V dropped 2 bases and J dropped 0 bases, with 7 bases sitting between them. Germline loops: CDR1 MGHDK, CDR2 SYGVNS. This CDR3 contains 15 residues. CDR3 coding DNA: TGTGCCAGCAGTGAACCAGGAGCAACTAATGAAAAACTGTTTTTT. It codes for CASSEPGATNEKLFF.

The chain combines TRBV28 with TRBJ2-2, with 12 nucleotides matching TRBD1. Germline V CDR1 and CDR2: MDHEN, SYDVKM. Trimming removed 6 bases from V and 6 bases from J; junction bases left unmatched: 14. The CDR3 consists of 18 residues. The CDR3 sequence is CASSTQSPGQGASGELFF. The CDR3 DNA reads TGTGCCAGCAGCACTCAAAGCCCGGGACAGGGGGCTTCCGGGGAGCTGTTTTTT.

The chain recombines TRBV28 with TRBJ2-5; D might be TRBD1 (5 bases). Trimming removed 4 bases at V and 5 bases at J, with 11 bases between. Germline lookup yields CDR1 MDHEN and CDR2 SYDVKM. CDR3 length: 13 amino acids. For the CDR3, the DNA is TGTGCCAGCAGTTCGCAGGGATCCGAGACCCAGTACTTC. This sequence encodes CASSSQGSETQYF.

The CDR3 sequence: CASSVDGYTF. CDR3 nucleotide sequence: TGTGCCAGCAGCGTAGATGGCTACACCTTC. This sequence joins TRBV25-1 and TRBJ1-2, with D unclear. CDR1 is MGHDK, CDR2 SYGVNS, per germline. V lost 6 bases and J lost 6, with 5 bases in between. The CDR3 loop spans 10 amino acids.

This chain connects TRBV3-1 (or the pseudogene TRBV3-2) to TRBJ2-3; tentative D call: TRBD2 (5 bases). Germline CDR1 and CDR2: LGHDT and YNNKEL (reference sequence). The germline V and J ends were trimmed by 4 bases and 0 bases, with 11 bases remaining between them. There are 15 residues in the CDR3. CDR3 region: CASSLSGTSTDTQYF. In nucleotides, the CDR3 is TGTGCCAGCAGCCTCAGCGGAACTAGCACAGATACGCAGTATTTT.

The rearrangement joins TRBV4-1 to TRBJ1-2, with D tentatively TRBD1 (6 bases). V lost 4 bases, J lost 1 base, and 19 bases lay in between. This CDR3 comprises 17 residues. The V gene's germline CDR1 is MGHRA and CDR2 YSYEKL. The CDR3 DNA is TGCGCCAGCAGCCCCCACCCCGTCAGGGGAGATAACTATGGCTACACCTTC. Its protein product is CASSPHPVRGDNYGYTF.

This clone was seen only once. The rearrangement links TRBV7-9 to TRBJ2-2; 11 bases align to TRBD2. CDR1 and CDR2 (germline): SEHNR, FQNEAQ (reference sequence). V shed 2 bases, J shed 10 bases, and the junction held 6 bases outside the gene matches. The CDR3 is 15 residues long. CDR3 sequence (DNA): TGTGCCAGCAGCTTACTAGCGGGGGGCCTGTCGGAGCTGTTTTTT. Protein sequence: CASSLLAGGLSELFF.

The V call is TRBV21-1, the J call TRBJ1-3. TRBV21-1 is listed as a pseudogene. The CDR3 extends over 19 amino acids. In DNA, the CDR3 is TGTGCCAGCAGCAAAACGGATATCGGCGACGGCAGCTCTGGAAACACCATATATTTT. Translating gives CASSKTDIGDGSSGNTIYF.

The rearrangement uses TRBV5-4 and TRBJ2-5, with 7 bases aligning to TRBD2. CDR1 SGHNT and CDR2 YYREEE come from the germline V gene (reference sequence). The CDR3 runs 15 residues. V was clipped by 7 bases and J by 1 base; unmatched bases: 10. The CDR3, as DNA: TGTGCCAGCGGAGTGGGGGGGAGAATCCAAGAGACCCAGTACTTC. It yields the protein CASGVGGRIQETQYF.

This clone was counted between two and nine times. The V and J genes are TRBV4-1 and TRBJ2-1; D uncertain. The germline V gene encodes CDR1 MGHRA and CDR2 YSYEKL. Trimming stripped 0 bases from V and 0 bases from J, with 9 bases between. The CDR3 loop spans 16 amino acids. The CDR3: CASSQDPASSYNEQFF. Here the CDR3 DNA reads TGCGCCAGCAGCCAAGATCCGGCTAGCTCCTACAATGAGCAGTTCTTC.

The rearrangement links TRBV19 to TRBJ1-1, with D possibly being TRBD1 (6 bases). Germline V CDR1 and CDR2: LNHDA, SQIVND (reference sequence). V lost 3 bases, J lost 0 bases, and 14 bases lay in between. This CDR3 region has 16 residues. The CDR3, as DNA: TGTGCCAGTAGTATGAGGATCCCAGGGGTGAACACTGAAGCTTTCTTT. Protein: CASSMRIPGVNTEAFF.